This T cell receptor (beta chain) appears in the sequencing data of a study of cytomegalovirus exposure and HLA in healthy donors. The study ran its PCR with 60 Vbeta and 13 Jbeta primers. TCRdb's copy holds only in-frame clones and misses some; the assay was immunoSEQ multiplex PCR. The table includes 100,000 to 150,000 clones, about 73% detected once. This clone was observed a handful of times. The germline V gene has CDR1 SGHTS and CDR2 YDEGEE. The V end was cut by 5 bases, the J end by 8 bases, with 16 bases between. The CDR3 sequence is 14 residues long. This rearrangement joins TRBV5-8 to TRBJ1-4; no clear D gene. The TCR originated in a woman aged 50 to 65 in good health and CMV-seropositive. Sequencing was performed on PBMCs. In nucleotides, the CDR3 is TGTGCCAGCAGGGACGGTGCAGGAGGGGAAAAACTGTTTTTT. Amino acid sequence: CASRDGAGGEKLFF.